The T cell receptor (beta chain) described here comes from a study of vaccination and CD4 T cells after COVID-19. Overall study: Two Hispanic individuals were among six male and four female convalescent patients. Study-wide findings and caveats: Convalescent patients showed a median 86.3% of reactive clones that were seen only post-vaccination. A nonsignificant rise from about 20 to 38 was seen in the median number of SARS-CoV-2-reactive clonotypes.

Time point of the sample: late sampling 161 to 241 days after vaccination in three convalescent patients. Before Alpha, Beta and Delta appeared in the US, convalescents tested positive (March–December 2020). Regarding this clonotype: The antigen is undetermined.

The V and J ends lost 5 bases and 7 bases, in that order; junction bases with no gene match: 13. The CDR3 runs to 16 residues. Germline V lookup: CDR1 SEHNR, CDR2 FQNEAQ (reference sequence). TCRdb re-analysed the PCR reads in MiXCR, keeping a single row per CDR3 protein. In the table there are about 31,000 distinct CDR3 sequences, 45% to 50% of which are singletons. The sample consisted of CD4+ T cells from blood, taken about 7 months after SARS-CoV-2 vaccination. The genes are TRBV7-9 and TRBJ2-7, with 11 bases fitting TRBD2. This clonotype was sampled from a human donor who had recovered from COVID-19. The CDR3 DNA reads TGTGCCAGCAGCCTATCTAGCGGGAGGATTGATAATGAGCAGTACTTC. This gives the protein CASSLSSGRIDNEQYF.